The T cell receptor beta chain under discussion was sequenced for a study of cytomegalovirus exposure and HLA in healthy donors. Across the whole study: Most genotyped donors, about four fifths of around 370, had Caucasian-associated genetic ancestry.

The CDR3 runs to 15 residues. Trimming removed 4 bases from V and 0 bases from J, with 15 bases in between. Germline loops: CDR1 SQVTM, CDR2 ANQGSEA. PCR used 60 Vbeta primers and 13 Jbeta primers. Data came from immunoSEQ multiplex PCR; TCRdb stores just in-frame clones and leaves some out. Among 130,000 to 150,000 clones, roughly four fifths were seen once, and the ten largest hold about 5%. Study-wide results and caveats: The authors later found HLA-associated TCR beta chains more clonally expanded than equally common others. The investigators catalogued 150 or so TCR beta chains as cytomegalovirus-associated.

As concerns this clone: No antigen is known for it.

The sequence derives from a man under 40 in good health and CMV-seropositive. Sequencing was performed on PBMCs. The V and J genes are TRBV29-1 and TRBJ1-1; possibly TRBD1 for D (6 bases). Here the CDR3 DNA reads TGCAGCGTTGGGGGGCAGCACTGGATGAACACTGAAGCTTTCTTT. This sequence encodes CSVGGQHWMNTEAFF.